This entry concerns a single T cell receptor beta chain. The antigen it binds to is not known. Base qualities were left out, and no much larger clone turns up one base away. Graves' hyperthyroidism was defined as stable when no progression to ophthalmopathy occurred over 18 months of follow-up. Hyperthyroidism patients were newly diagnosed, with disease duration under 2 months, and aged 18 to 65 years. Patients with uncontrolled infections, other autoimmune diseases, pregnancy or lactation were excluded. Diagnoses were established on the basis of clinical symptoms, serum thyroxine and TRAb, thyroid ultrasound, and orbital computed tomography. Ficoll-Paque density gradient centrifugation was used to isolate PBMCs from 9.5 to 10 ml of fresh peripheral blood. Total RNA was extracted with Trizol reagent, and quality was checked on an Agilent 2100 Bioanalyzer. TCR beta CDR3 regions were amplified from RNA transcripts. The TCR CDR3 was subjected to a first round of RT-PCR using the HTBI primer set and the Qiagen OneStep RT-PCR kit. Libraries were constructed in a second round of multiplex PCR, after which size selection and purification were carried out. The libraries were sequenced on an Illumina HiSeq2000 using paired-end 100 bp reads. Per the source publication's procedure: SOAPnuke was used to process the raw data, throwing out any read that contained adapters or uncalled bases, had a mean Phred below 15, or lacked an exact constant-primer or identifier match. COPE v1.2.5 was used to merge the high-quality paired reads, and each unique nucleotide sequence was defined as a clonotype. MiTCR v1.1 was used to align the clonotypes against IMGT TRBV, TRBD and TRBJ reference segments. Only V-J combinations with frequency above 0.0001, covering 99% to 99.2% of repertoires, were analysed. The TCS score was defined as F50 (clonal expansion) divided by E x V (chaos), with BLOSUM62-based TCRdist calculated between CDR3 peptides within each V-J. Welch's t-statistics and random forest reduced some 510 V-J features to 13, which were used in a naive Bayes classifier (R e1071). TCRdb redid the processing of the public reads, applying fastp at Q25 and MiXCR, and retained in-frame beta chains. Rows matching on CDR3 protein sequence are summarized as one entry with the most common DNA and genes. TCRdb assigned the V and J calls; the authors' analysis was not used. Recorded for this sample are 380,000 or so distinct CDR3 sequences; about a fifth of them occurred a single time. Around 3.6% of the sample is in the top ten clones.

Trimming removed 1 base from V and 0 bases from J, leaving 7 bases between the germline ends. The CDR3 holds 15 amino acids from the cysteine to the phenylalanine. Of all the DNA, just the CDR3 is kept, 45 bases in frame from base 1. This sample stems from a study of T cells in Graves' hyperthyroidism and ophthalmopathy (dated by TCRdb to between 2019 and 2020). Context from the whole study: Peripheral blood was collected at initial diagnosis, before any treatment. TCR V-J signatures able to tell the groups apart were searched for in a discovery cohort of 100 patients, of whom 43 had Graves' ophthalmopathy and around 56 had stable Graves' hyperthyroidism. An independent validation cohort of under 20 hyperthyroidism patients and over 15 patients who later progressed to ophthalmopathy tested prospective prediction of ophthalmopathy. The roughly 94 discovery patients were randomly split 7:3 into training and test sets. The study also compared thyroid tissue and blood T-cell repertoires from five or six Graves' hyperthyroidism patients. Once sampling was done, hyperthyroidism patients were given methimazole at a starting dose of 30 mg daily, whereas ophthalmopathy patients were given high-dose intravenous methylprednisolone. The paper describes TCR Vbeta CDR3 sequencing of 140 or so peripheral blood samples, made up of approximately 40 ophthalmopathy patients, approximately 76 hyperthyroidism patients and around 17 progressor patients.

Overall study results and their limits: In validation, the model predicted progression to ophthalmopathy a median of 6.5 months before onset, with about 70% sensitivity and about 72% specificity. Sample size was not statistically predetermined, and investigators were not blinded to group allocation. Ophthalmopathy was separated from stable hyperthyroidism by a 13 V-J signature model, with 85% to 90% sensitivity and approximately 81% specificity obtained in cross-validation and 80%/75% obtained in testing. Most expanded thyroid clonotypes (frequency above 0.001) were also found in blood, which suggests that blood repertoires may mirror thyroid immune responses.

The sequenced sample consisted of blood. The sequence derives from a woman aged 18-29 years with Graves' hyperthyroidism. Recombination joined TRBV12-3 or TRBV12-4 with TRBJ1-3; the D gene is unclear. CDR3 sequence: CASSLVGSSGNTIYF. At the DNA level, the sequence is TGTGCCAGCAGTTTAGTGGGCAGCTCTGGAAACACCATATATTTT.